These 14 T cell receptor beta chains came from one sample sequenced in a study of blood T cell repertoires in COVID-19 (TCRdb year 2020). Library construction relied on the immunoSEQ multiplex PCR assay. TCRdb limited this immuneACCESS table to in-frame rearrangements with V and J called. A share of clones is missing; checked studies link under half to unresolved V genes, and the rest is unexplained. The sample table lists roughly 150,000 clones, more than 60% of them with a count of one. The ten biggest clones cover roughly 8.4% of the sample. Input material: peripheral blood. The receptor set was obtained from a man between 60 and 75 years old with acute or convalescent COVID-19.

This chain uses TRBV2 with TRBJ1-1; 8 bases map to TRBD1. The CDR3 spans 13 residues. After removal of 9 bases from V and 5 bases from J, the junction contained 8 bases not matched to a gene. Germline loops: CDR1 SNHLY, CDR2 FYNNEI. CDR3 DNA: TGTGCCAGACAGCGGACAGGGAGGACTGAAGCTTTCTTT. Residues: CARQRTGRTEAFF.

For the CDR3, the DNA is TGTGCCAGCAGCTTGGTATGGCAGTCTAATTCACCCCTCCACTTT. This translates into CASSLVWQSNSPLHF. The chain recombines TRBV5-8 with TRBJ1-6, with D hard to call. Looked up from germline, CDR1 is SGHTS and CDR2 is YDEGEE. The CDR3 spans 15 residues. V was trimmed by 0 bases and J by 6 bases, leaving 10 bases between them.

This clone was seen a single time. The sample carries other DNA sequences with the same CDR3. The chain combines TRBV27 with TRBJ2-5; D is possibly TRBD2 (6 bases). There are 13 residues in the CDR3. V lost 3 bases and J lost 5, with 10 bases in between. Per germline, CDR1 MNHEY and CDR2 SMNVEV (reference sequence). CDR3 in DNA: TGTGCCAGCAGTTTGGGGGGTGGGGAGACCCAGTACTTC. It yields the protein CASSLGGGETQYF.

Only a few counts were recorded for this clone. The rearrangement links TRBV30 to TRBJ1-3; no definite D call. CDR3 length equals 14 residues. Per the germline V gene, CDR1 is GTSNPN and CDR2 is SVGIG (reference sequence). The ends were cut back, 6 bases at V and 6 bases at J, with 18 bases in the middle. DNA of the CDR3: TGTGCCTGCTCCCGGGGAGTATCCGCAAACACCATATATTTT. Amino acid sequence: CACSRGVSANTIYF.

The rearrangement links TRBV23-1 to TRBJ2-5, with TRBD2 identical over 9 bases. TRBV23-1 is an ORF for which the function is uncertain. V lost 4 bases, J lost 9 bases, and 9 bases stayed unmatched. CDR3 length: 14 residues. CDR3 coding DNA: TGCGCCAGCAGTCTGCCGGGACTAGCCGGGGCCCAGTACTTC. Translation gives CASSLPGLAGAQYF.

The J gene is TRBJ2-1, the V gene TRBV21-1; the listed D gene, TRBD1, was not tested against the DNA. TRBV21-1 is noted as a pseudogene. The CDR3 length is 15 residues. The CDR3 DNA reads as TGTGCCAGCAGCAGGGCGGACAGGGTGATCAATGAGCAGTTCTTC. This encodes CASSRADRVINEQFF.

The J gene is TRBJ1-2, the V gene TRBV7-8; TRBD1 matches at 7 bases. CDR1 SGHVS and CDR2 FQNEAQ come from the germline V gene. V shed 3 bases and J 6 bases; nucleotides not matched to a gene: 4. The CDR3 is 13 residues long. DNA of the CDR3: TGTGCCAGCAGCTTCCGACAGGGACATGGCTACACCTTC. Amino acid sequence: CASSFRQGHGYTF.

The chain recombines TRBV9 with TRBJ2-5, with TRBD1 matching 7 bases. V was pared by 0 bases and J by 5 bases, with 4 bases of the junction left unmatched. The CDR3 is 14 residues long. CDR1 is SGDLS and CDR2 is YYNGEE in the germline V gene. The CDR3 DNA reads as TGTGCCAGCAGCGTAGACAGGGGCCGGGAGACCCAGTACTTC. This encodes CASSVDRGRETQYF.

This sequence joins TRBV11-2 and TRBJ1-5; the D gene is possibly TRBD1 (6 bases). The CDR3 contains 15 residues. The V gene lost 0 bases and the J gene lost 6 bases, with 12 bases spanning the gap. CDR1 SGHAT and CDR2 FQNNGV come from the germline V gene. DNA for the CDR3: TGTGCCAGCAGCTTAGACAGGGGAGGGAGTCAGCCCCAGCATTTT. Translating it yields CASSLDRGGSQPQHF.

This clone is a singleton in its sample. The CDR3 protein is CASSLVAQGPEAFF. DNA of the CDR3: TGTGCCAGCAGCTTAGTTGCACAGGGCCCTGAAGCTTTCTTT. The chain employs TRBV7-2 and TRBJ1-1, with D tentatively TRBD1 (6 bases). The length of the CDR3 is 14 residues. In germline, CDR1 is SGHTA, CDR2 FQGNSA. Deletions cut 1 base from V and 6 bases from J, with 12 bases between. The full variable domain, with the rest looked up from reference TRBV7-2 and TRBJ1-1, is GAGVSQSPSNKVTEKGKDVELRCDPISGHTALYWYRQSLGQGLEFLIYFQGNSAPDKSGLPSDRFSAERTGGSVSTLTIQRTQQEDSAVYLCASSLVAQGPEAFFGQGTRLTVV.

V and J are TRBV30 and TRBJ1-1; 11 bases are shared with TRBD1. The length of the CDR3 is 15 residues. CDR1 GTSNPN and CDR2 SVGIG come from the germline V gene (reference sequence). Losses at the gene ends were 4 bases for V and 2 bases for J; bases not matched to a gene: 6. CDR3 in DNA: TGTGCCTGGACCAGGGGACAGGGGGTAAACACTGAAGCTTTCTTT. This sequence encodes CAWTRGQGVNTEAFF.

The genes are TRBV6-5 and TRBJ1-1; maybe TRBD1 (6 bases). CDR1 is MNHEY and CDR2 is SVGAGI in the germline V gene. The CDR3 loop spans 15 amino acids. V dropped 0 bases and J dropped 4 bases, with 12 bases sitting between them. In nucleotides, the CDR3 is TGTGCCAGCAGTTACTCCAATCAGGGGACCACTGAAGCTTTCTTT. Translated, it gives CASSYSNQGTTEAFF.

The chain links TRBV15 to TRBJ1-6, with 8 bases identical to TRBD1. Looked up from germline, CDR1 is LNHNV and CDR2 is YYDKDF (reference sequence). V gave up 0 bases and J gave up 3 bases; unmatched junction bases: 1. This CDR3 contains 16 residues. The CDR3 loop reads CATSRDTGGYNSPLHF. CDR3 nucleotide sequence: TGTGCCACCAGCAGAGATACAGGGGGCTATAATTCACCCCTCCACTTT.

The chain employs TRBV7-9 and TRBJ2-6, with 7 positions matching TRBD1. This CDR3 contains 18 residues. The germline V gene has CDR1 SEHNR and CDR2 FQNEAQ (reference sequence). Germline trimming cut 1 base from V and 2 bases from J; bases unmatched to any gene: 8. As DNA, the CDR3 is TGTGCCAGCAGCTTAGGTGCGGACAGGTCCCCTGGGGCCAACGTCCTGACTTTC. This codes for CASSLGADRSPGANVLTF.